The TCR beta chain under discussion was sequenced for a study of cytomegalovirus exposure and HLA in healthy donors. The assay was immunoSEQ multiplex PCR, and TCRdb's table has in-frame clones only and misses some. The sample records around 300,000 clones, around 89% being singletons. The source is a woman younger than 35 in good health and CMV-seronegative. The sequencing sample was made of PBMCs.

CDR3 sequence (DNA): TGTGCCAGCAGTCGATTTGGTTTGGGACAGCAAGAGACCCAGTACTTC. Translation: CASSRFGLGQQETQYF. This rearrangement joins TRBV28 to TRBJ2-5, with 7 bases identical to TRBD1. J lost 2 bases, V lost 5 bases, and 11 bases had no gene match. Germline lookup yields CDR1 MDHEN and CDR2 SYDVKM. This CDR3 has 16 amino acids.